This TCR beta chain derives from a study of blood T cell repertoires in COVID-19. Whole-study context: The samples span acute and convalescent COVID-19 from the United States, Italy and Spain. T cells, B-cell-depleted T cells, or PBMCs supplied cDNA or gDNA.

V was shortened by 1 base and J by 5 bases, with 24 bases between the two germline ends. This CDR3 has 18 amino acids. The V gene's germline CDR1 is SGDLS and CDR2 YYNGEE. Authors' analysis steps: The assay estimated nucleated cells by amplifying reference gene primers. Profiling relied on immunoSEQ multiplex PCR, and the TCRdb table lists in-frame clones only, not all of them. The DNA gave D and trimming, while V, J and clone size come from that table. The sample has some 100,000 clones, roughly 87% seen once; the top ten hold roughly 6%. The rearrangement links TRBV9 to TRBJ1-2; a weak D match, TRBD1 (6 bases). Material for sequencing was peripheral blood. The source of this sequence is a woman aged 60-75 years with acute or convalescent COVID-19. The CDR3 nucleotides read TGTGCCAGCAGCGTACTCACAGGGAGTTCGGGCGGCCTTTATGGCTACACCTTC. Protein product: CASSVLTGSSGGLYGYTF.